Listed here are 27 T cell receptor beta chains from one sample, sequenced in a study of vaccination and CD4 T cells after COVID-19. The treatment was: roughly ten-day PBMC culture with coronavirus spike peptide pools or control peptides (ViraFEST assay). These receptors' targets are unknown. Researchers used the Oncomine TCR Beta short-read assay to sequence DNA from cultured CD4+ T cells. MiXCR, run by TCRdb on the PCR reads, gives a single entry per CDR3 protein. The table has 3,000 or so distinct CDR3 sequences, 76% seen once; the top ten hold approximately 25%. Sequenced sample: CD4+ T cells from blood, cultured in vitro. The receptors derive from a human donor who had recovered from COVID-19.

The chain couples TRBV25-1 to TRBJ1-2; TRBD1 matches at 10 bases. Per germline, CDR1 MGHDK and CDR2 SYGVNS. The CDR3 loop spans 14 amino acids. Trimming at V came to 7 bases and at J to 5 bases, leaving 7 bases not matched to a gene. CDR3 nucleotides: TGTGCCAGCACTAAGGGACAGGGGAAGTATGGCTACACCTTC. Amino acids: CASTKGQGKYGYTF.

CDR3 amino acids: CSARVSYGQGQPQHF. The CDR3 DNA follows: TGCAGCGCCCGGGTCTCGTACGGACAGGGCCAGCCCCAGCATTTT. The genes are TRBV20-1 and TRBJ1-5, with 8 bases identical to TRBD1. This CDR3 has 15 amino acids. Germline values: CDR1 DFQATT, CDR2 SNEGSKA (reference sequence).

This chain uses TRBV12-3 or TRBV12-4 with TRBJ2-5, with D maybe TRBD2 (6 bases). The CDR3 runs to 16 residues. The V gene lost 3 bases and the J gene lost 5 bases, with 19 bases spanning the gap. The CDR3 spells CASSLPLTRGRETQYF. CDR3 sequence (DNA): TGTGCCAGCAGTTTGCCCCTCACCCGGGGGAGGGAGACCCAGTACTTC.

The genes are TRBV9 and TRBJ2-2; no reliable D call. CDR1 is SGDLS and CDR2 is YYNGEE in the germline V gene. V was trimmed by 4 bases and J by 2 bases, leaving 9 bases between them. This CDR3 has 14 residues. CDR3 nucleotide sequence: TGTGCCAGCAGCCCTACAGTAAACACCGGGGAGCTGTTTTTT. Its protein is CASSPTVNTGELFF. Full variable domain (remainder filled in from reference TRBV9 and TRBJ2-2): DSGVTQTPKHLITATGQRVTLRCSPRSGDLSVYWYQQSLDQGLQFLIQYYNGEERAKGNILERFSAQQFPDLHSELNLSSLELGDSALYFCASSPTVNTGELFFGEGSRLTVL.

The chain links TRBV12-3 or TRBV12-4 to TRBJ1-6, with 7 bases matching TRBD1. This CDR3 has 15 amino acids. Trimming removed 3 bases from V and 6 bases from J; junction bases left unmatched: 5. DNA for the CDR3: TGTGCCAGCAGTTTGCTGGGGACAGCTAATTCACCCCTCCACTTT. Encoded protein: CASSLLGTANSPLHF.

The chain couples TRBV2 to TRBJ1-5, with a tentative D call TRBD1 (5 bases). Germline assignment: CDR1 SNHLY and CDR2 FYNNEI. The CDR3 is 15 residues long. Trimming removed 4 bases from V and 1 base from J, with 11 bases in between. DNA for the CDR3: TGTGCCAGCAGTGTTCAGGGTGGCAGCAATCAGCCCCAGCATTTT. This sequence encodes CASSVQGGSNQPQHF.

This clonotype has only a few counts. The CDR3: CASSQGEGISNSPLHF. In DNA, the CDR3 is TGCGCCAGCAGCCAAGGGGAAGGGATAAGTAATTCACCCCTCCACTTT. The chain uses TRBV4-1 and TRBJ1-6; D gene uncertain. The germline V gene has CDR1 MGHRA and CDR2 YSYEKL. CDR3 length equals 16 residues. V lost 1 base, J lost 6 bases, and 13 bases lay in between.

In DNA form, the CDR3 reads TGTGCCAGCAGTCCGGACAGGGGAAACTATGGCTACACCTTC. The encoded protein is CASSPDRGNYGYTF. The chain recombines TRBV12-3 or TRBV12-4 with TRBJ1-2, with 9 nucleotides matching TRBD1. V lost 5 bases and J lost 2; bases outside the gene matches: 3. The CDR3 runs 14 residues.

This chain joins TRBV21-1 and TRBJ2-5; TRBD1 is the table's D call, not checked against the DNA. TRBV21-1 is assigned pseudogene status. CDR3 length: 13 residues. The CDR3: CASTTGGKETQYF. In DNA form, the CDR3 reads TGTGCCAGCACTACTGGGGGCAAAGAGACCCAGTACTTC.

This clonotype occurred once. The V call is TRBV12-5, the J call TRBJ2-3; 7 bases match TRBD1. The CDR3 loop spans 18 amino acids. V shed 1 base, J shed 2 bases, and the junction held 12 bases outside the gene matches. Per germline, CDR1 LGHNT and CDR2 FRNRAP. The CDR3 sequence: CASGLEPQGTRDTDTQYF. The CDR3 DNA follows: TGTGCTAGTGGTTTGGAACCACAGGGGACACGCGACACAGATACGCAGTATTTT.

The chain has TRBV7-2 and TRBJ2-5, with 15 bases that match TRBD2. The CDR3 length is 16 residues. J lost 7 bases, V lost 5 bases, and 8 bases had no gene match. Germline V gene lookup returns CDR1 SGHTA and CDR2 FQGNSA. DNA for the CDR3: TGTGCCAGCAGCCTCGGGACTAGCGGGGGGAAGGGGACCCAGTACTTC. Translation gives CASSLGTSGGKGTQYF.

The sample holds a few counts of this clonotype. V and J are TRBV7-7 and TRBJ2-2, with D uncertain. Germline V gives CDR1 SSHAT, CDR2 FNYEAQ (reference sequence). Trimming left V 5 bases short and J 3 bases short, with 4 bases between. The CDR3 sequence is 12 residues long. Here the CDR3 DNA reads TGTGCCAGCAGCCAGGACACCGGGGAGCTGTTTTTT. This encodes CASSQDTGELFF.

The chain combines TRBV7-2 with TRBJ1-2, with a possible D match to TRBD1 (5 bases). V was trimmed by 1 base and J by 7 bases, leaving 16 bases between them. CDR3 length: 15 amino acids. Germline CDR1 SGHTA, CDR2 FQGNSA. CDR3 coding DNA: TGTGCCAGCAGCTTAGGGTTTCAGGGCCGCGGTGGCTACACCTTC. This gives the protein CASSLGFQGRGGYTF.

This clonotype was detected once. The chain links TRBV20-1 to TRBJ1-6; D call uncertain. Trimming took 0 bases from V and 7 from J, leaving 10 bases between them. The CDR3 consists of 14 residues. Germline-derived CDR1 and CDR2 are DFQATT and SNEGSKA (reference sequence). The CDR3 loop reads CSAREPASNSPLHF. The CDR3 bases are TGCAGTGCTAGAGAACCAGCTTCGAATTCACCCCTCCACTTT.

The V call is TRBV27, the J call TRBJ1-5; D might be TRBD1 (5 bases). Germline assignment: CDR1 MNHEY and CDR2 SMNVEV (reference sequence). Trimming left V 5 bases short and J 15 bases short, with 20 bases between. The CDR3 length is 13 residues. CDR3 coding DNA: TGTGCCAGCAGTCTCTCATCGCGAGGGACGCTGCATTTT. Translation gives CASSLSSRGTLHF.

The chain combines TRBV6-1 with TRBJ2-3, with TRBD1 identical over 11 bases. The CDR3 runs to 15 residues. CDR1 is MNHNS, CDR2 SASEGT, per germline. The junction had 5 bases not matched to a gene; V was cut back by 8 bases and J by 1 base. DNA for the CDR3: TGTGCCAGCGGGACAGGGGGTGGTCGCACAGATACGCAGTATTTT. It specifies CASGTGGGRTDTQYF.

The V call is TRBV11-3, the J call TRBJ1-2; D uncertain. V lost 4 bases to trimming and J lost 9 bases, with 9 bases between them. The CDR3 spans 11 residues. Germline CDR1 and CDR2: SGHNT and YENEEA. The chain's CDR3 is CASSYADRYTF. The CDR3 DNA is TGTGCCAGCAGCTATGCGGACCGCTACACCTTC.

This chain links TRBV7-2 with TRBJ1-2; D is unresolved. CDR3 size: 12 residues. From germline, CDR1 is SGHTA and CDR2 FQGNSA. V dropped 5 bases and J dropped 5 bases, with 9 bases sitting between them. As DNA, the CDR3 is TGTGCCAGCAGCCAAGCTGGGTATGGCTACACCTTC. Its translation: CASSQAGYGYTF.

This chain's CDR3 is CASSRGQGNGYTF. DNA for the CDR3: TGTGCCAGCAGCCGAGGACAGGGGAATGGCTACACCTTC. The V call is TRBV7-3, the J call TRBJ1-2; 9 bases agree with TRBD1. The CDR3 covers 13 residues. Germline CDR1 SGHTA, CDR2 FQGTGA. V dropped 5 bases and J dropped 6; count of bases not matched to a gene: 4. The whole variable domain, remainder taken from reference TRBV7-3 and TRBJ1-2, is GAGVSQTPSNKVTEKGKYVELRCDPISGHTALYWYRQSLGQGPEFLIYFQGTGAADDSGLPNDRFFAVRPEGSVSTLKIQRTERGDSAVYLCASSRGQGNGYTFGSGTRLTVV.

The CDR3 region is CASSLQQIYEQYF. The CDR3 DNA follows: TGTGCCAGCAGCCTTCAACAGATATACGAGCAGTACTTC. The chain couples TRBV7-9 to TRBJ2-7, with D hard to call. Germline assignment: CDR1 SEHNR and CDR2 FQNEAQ (reference sequence). V shed 5 bases and J shed 4 bases, with 12 bases lying between them. The CDR3 runs to 13 residues.

This sequence joins TRBV19 and TRBJ1-5; maybe TRBD1 (5 bases). The CDR3 is 16 amino acids. The V gene's germline CDR1 is LNHDA and CDR2 SQIVND (reference sequence). The V gene lost 2 bases and the J gene lost 2 bases, with 13 bases spanning the gap. CDR3 in DNA: TGTGCCAGTAGTATAAGAGAGACAGCCGGCAATCAGCCCCAGCATTTT. Encoded protein: CASSIRETAGNQPQHF.

The genes are TRBV27 and TRBJ1-2; the D gene is possibly TRBD1 (6 bases). V lost 6 bases and J 4 bases, leaving 18 bases between the germline ends. This CDR3 is built from 15 residues. Looked up from germline, CDR1 is MNHEY and CDR2 is SMNVEV (reference sequence). The CDR3 reads CASRGAGGATYGYTF. As DNA, the CDR3 is TGTGCCAGCAGGGGGGCGGGGGGCGCAACCTATGGCTACACCTTC.

This chain links TRBV20-1 with TRBJ1-5; perhaps TRBD1 as D (6 bases). Trimming removed 0 bases at V and 6 bases at J, with 12 bases between. This CDR3 has 14 residues. Germline CDR1 is DFQATT and CDR2 is SNEGSKA (reference sequence). CDR3 in DNA: TGCAGTGCTAGAGAAGGGGGAGGGGGTCAGCCCCAGCATTTT. Its translation: CSAREGGGGQPQHF.

In regard to this clonotype: A much larger clone differs from this one at a single base, so this may be a read error. This chain links TRBV2 with TRBJ2-7; possibly TRBD1 for D (5 bases). The CDR3 consists of 13 residues. V dropped 8 bases and J dropped 5 bases, with 16 bases sitting between them. CDR1 SNHLY and CDR2 FYNNEI come from the germline V gene. The CDR3 DNA reads TGTGCCAGCGCCCGGATGATCAGGGACGAGCAGTACTTC. It yields the protein CASARMIRDEQYF.

This clonotype appeared a few times. The chain carries TRBV6-2 or TRBV6-3 and TRBJ1-5; D gene uncertain. This CDR3 comprises 13 residues. Germline V gene data show CDR1 as MNHEY and CDR2 as SVGEGT. V dropped 1 base and J dropped 5 bases, with 6 bases sitting between them. CDR3 coding DNA: TGTGCCAGCAGTTACTACGGGGATCAGCCCCAGCATTTT. Translation: CASSYYGDQPQHF.

The V and J genes are TRBV2 and TRBJ1-1; D call uncertain. Germline V gives CDR1 SNHLY, CDR2 FYNNEI. CDR3 size: 13 residues. The germline V and J ends were trimmed by 3 bases and 0 bases, with 5 bases remaining between them. CDR3 sequence: CASSDFVNTEAFF. CDR3 nucleotides: TGTGCCAGCAGTGACTTTGTGAACACTGAAGCTTTCTTT.

The chain is built from TRBV28 and TRBJ1-1; possibly TRBD1 for D (5 bases). The CDR3 covers 17 residues. The germline V gene encodes CDR1 MDHEN and CDR2 SYDVKM. V lost 6 bases, J lost 0 bases, and 20 bases lay in between. The CDR3 spells CASSPAGWGRLNTEAFF. In DNA form, the CDR3 reads TGTGCCAGCAGCCCCGCGGGGTGGGGCAGATTGAACACTGAAGCTTTCTTT.